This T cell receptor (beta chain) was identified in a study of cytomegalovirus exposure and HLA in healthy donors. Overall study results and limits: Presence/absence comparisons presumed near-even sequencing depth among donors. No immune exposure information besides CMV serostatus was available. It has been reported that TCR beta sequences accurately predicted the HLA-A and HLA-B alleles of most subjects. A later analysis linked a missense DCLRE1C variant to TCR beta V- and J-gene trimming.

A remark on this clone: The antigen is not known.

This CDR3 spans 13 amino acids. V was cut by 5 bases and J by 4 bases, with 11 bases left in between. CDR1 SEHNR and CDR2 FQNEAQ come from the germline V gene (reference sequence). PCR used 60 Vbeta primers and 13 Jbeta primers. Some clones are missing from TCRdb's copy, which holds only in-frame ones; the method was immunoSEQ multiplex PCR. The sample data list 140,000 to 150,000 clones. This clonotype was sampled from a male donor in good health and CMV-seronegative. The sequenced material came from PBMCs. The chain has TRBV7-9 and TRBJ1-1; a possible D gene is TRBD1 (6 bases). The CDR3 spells CASSPQGVTEAFF. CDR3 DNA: TGTGCCAGCAGCCCACAGGGAGTCACTGAAGCTTTCTTT.